This TCR beta chain was recovered during a study of blood T cell repertoires in COVID-19. At the level of the study: COVID-19 samples, acute and convalescent, were from the United States, Italy and Spain. Nucleic acid was either cDNA or gDNA, and it came from T cells, B-cell-depleted T cells, or PBMCs.

Original data processing: Amplified reference gene primers provided the basis for estimating nucleated cell counts. Sequenced by immunoSEQ multiplex PCR; TCRdb stores in-frame clones only, minus some. V and J calls plus clone size are reproduced from that table; the DNA served to infer D and trimming. The sample has 250,000 to 300,000 clones; about 76% are singletons. CDR3 size: 14 residues. Germline CDR1 SGHNT, CDR2 YENEEA. Trimming removed 3 bases from V and 5 bases from J, with 11 bases in between. The sequence derives from a woman aged 55-75 years with active or convalescent COVID-19. The sequenced sample consisted of peripheral blood. This chain links TRBV11-3 with TRBJ2-1, with D possibly TRBD1 on 6 matching bases. The CDR3 sequence is CASSFSRGNNEQFF. CDR3 sequence (DNA): TGTGCCAGCAGCTTCTCCAGGGGAAACAATGAGCAGTTCTTC.